Below, 30 T cell receptor beta chains from the same sample are listed, as sequenced in a study of shared clonotypes between healthy human individuals. The method was immunoSEQ multiplex PCR; TCRdb's version includes in-frame clones alone and lacks a portion of them. Of about 560,000 clones listed, just over 75% are singletons. The specimen sequenced was PBMCs. All receptors derive from a woman aged 35 to 49 in good health. Some clones in this sample may be carry-over from other donors' samples.

The V and J genes are TRBV5-8 and TRBJ1-1, with D hard to call. CDR3 size: 14 residues. Trimming removed 1 base at V and 0 bases at J, with 7 bases between. Germline V gives CDR1 SGHTS, CDR2 YDEGEE. The CDR3 DNA follows: TGTGCCAGCAGCTTGAACGGAATGAACACTGAAGCTTTCTTT. This gives the protein CASSLNGMNTEAFF. Looking up the rest from reference TRBV5-8 and TRBJ1-1 gives the full variable domain: EAGVTQSPTHLIKTRGQQATLRCSPISGHTSVYWYQQALGLGLQFLLWYDEGEERNRGNFPPRFSGRQFPNYSSELNVNALELEDSALYLCASSLNGMNTEAFFGQGTRLTVV.

This chain links TRBV27 with TRBJ2-1; no firm D call. The CDR3 is 12 amino acids. Between the trimmed V and J ends, which lost 6 bases and 3 bases, there was a span of 6 bases. Germline-derived CDR1 and CDR2 are MNHEY and SMNVEV (reference sequence). Here the CDR3 DNA reads TGTGCCAGCAGCTCTAACTACAATGAGCAGTTCTTC. Protein sequence: CASSSNYNEQFF.

V is TRBV6-1 and J is TRBJ1-3; D remains ambiguous. The CDR3 is 15 residues long. V was trimmed by 7 bases and J by 0 bases, leaving 13 bases between them. The V gene's germline CDR1 is MNHNS and CDR2 SASEGT. CDR3 coding DNA: TGTGCCAGCACAGAAGAGGAGGGCTCTGGAAACACCATATATTTT. It yields the protein CASTEEEGSGNTIYF.

This clone was seen only a few times. The chain joins TRBV30 to TRBJ1-1; D possibly corresponds to TRBD1 (5 bases). The CDR3 totals 13 residues. Germline V lookup: CDR1 GTSNPN, CDR2 SVGIG (reference sequence). V was clipped by 4 bases and J by 4 bases, with 13 bases between them. The CDR3 DNA sequence: TGTGCCTGGACCCGGGGAGGGGCCACTGAAGCTTTCTTT. Its translation is CAWTRGGATEAFF.

J is TRBJ2-5 and V is TRBV6-5, with 8 bases matching TRBD2. The ends lost 0 bases at V and 5 bases at J; junction bases unmatched: 8. Germline lookup yields CDR1 MNHEY and CDR2 SVGAGI. The CDR3 extends over 16 amino acids. The CDR3 sequence: CASSYSRTSSAETQYF. As DNA, the CDR3 is TGTGCCAGCAGTTACTCCCGGACTAGCTCAGCGGAGACCCAGTACTTC.

The CDR3 loop is CASSFSQGYEQYF. As DNA, the CDR3 is TGTGCCAGTAGTTTCTCCCAGGGCTACGAGCAGTACTTC. The V gene is TRBV19, the J gene TRBJ2-7; TRBD1 is a possible D gene (5 bases). The germline V gene has CDR1 LNHDA and CDR2 SQIVND (reference sequence). V was cut by 5 bases and J by 3 bases, with 11 bases left in between. This CDR3 has 13 residues.

The chain carries TRBV7-3 and TRBJ2-3; no clear D. V was pared by 5 bases and J by 2 bases, with 11 bases between. There are 14 residues in the CDR3. Germline V lookup: CDR1 SGHTA, CDR2 FQGTGA. The CDR3 spells CASSPNPYTDTQYF. The CDR3 DNA sequence: TGTGCCAGCAGCCCAAACCCCTACACAGATACGCAGTATTTT. The full variable domain, its missing parts supplied by reference TRBV7-3 and TRBJ2-3, is GAGVSQTPSNKVTEKGKYVELRCDPISGHTALYWYRQSLGQGPEFLIYFQGTGAADDSGLPNDRFFAVRPEGSVSTLKIQRTERGDSAVYLCASSPNPYTDTQYFGPGTRLTVL.

The V call is TRBV7-9, the J call TRBJ1-1, with TRBD1 as a possible D gene (5 bases). The CDR3 consists of 13 residues. The germline V and J ends were trimmed by 5 bases and 3 bases, with 10 bases remaining between them. CDR1 SEHNR and CDR2 FQNEAQ come from the germline V gene (reference sequence). Here the CDR3 DNA reads TGTGCCAGCAGCCTGACAGTGGACACTGAAGCTTTCTTT. Amino acid sequence: CASSLTVDTEAFF.

The gene calls are TRBV19 and TRBJ2-1; D remains ambiguous. Germline V gene lookup returns CDR1 LNHDA and CDR2 SQIVND (reference sequence). The V end was cut by 4 bases, the J end by 6 bases, with 13 bases between. This CDR3 has 14 amino acids. CDR3 coding DNA: TGTGCCAGTAGTACCTATGGGGTAAGCAATGAGCAGTTCTTC. Protein sequence: CASSTYGVSNEQFF.

This clone showed up many times. Other DNA sequences in the same sample also yield this CDR3. This chain joins TRBV29-1 and TRBJ2-3; 9 nucleotides match TRBD1. The V gene's germline CDR1 is SQVTM and CDR2 ANQGSEA. The CDR3 totals 13 residues. The V segment lost 8 bases and the J segment 3 bases; nucleotides outside the gene matches: 6. CDR3 coding DNA: TGCAGCTCTCGGACAGGGGTTACAGATACGCAGTATTTT. Protein product: CSSRTGVTDTQYF.

The chain recombines TRBV27 with TRBJ1-5, with D possibly being TRBD1 (6 bases). The CDR3 covers 14 residues. The V end was cut by 5 bases, the J end by 6 bases, with 14 bases between. Germline CDR1 is MNHEY and CDR2 is SMNVEV (reference sequence). The CDR3 here is CASSEGGIGQPQHF. In DNA form, the CDR3 reads TGTGCCAGCAGTGAGGGGGGGATTGGTCAGCCCCAGCATTTT.

The rearrangement joins TRBV7-8 to TRBJ2-1, with D possibly TRBD1 on 5 matching bases. Trimming removed 3 bases at V and 1 base at J, with 10 bases between. CDR1 is SGHVS and CDR2 is FQNEAQ in the germline V gene. This CDR3 is 15 amino acids long. The CDR3 DNA sequence: TGTGCCAGCAGCTTTGATCAGGGTTCCTACAATGAGCAGTTCTTC. Its protein product is CASSFDQGSYNEQFF.

Comment on this clone: Its ends do not fully match the called genes, so a read error is possible. This sample includes further DNA sequences coding for the same CDR3. The chain combines TRBV7-3 with TRBJ1-1; D is uncertain. The CDR3 length is 13 residues. The V gene's germline CDR1 is SGHTA and CDR2 FQGTGA. CDR3: CASSRRRNTEAFF. The CDR3 DNA is TGTGCCAGCAGCCGAAGACGGAACACTGAGGCTTTCTTT.

For this clone: Different DNA sequences within this sample yield the same CDR3. The rearrangement links TRBV10-2 to TRBJ2-2, with D unresolved. V lost 6 bases, J lost 0 bases, and 8 bases lay in between. CDR1 and CDR2 (germline): WSHSY, SAAADI. The CDR3 is made up of 14 amino acids. The CDR3 DNA reads as TGCGCCAGCAGGGCCGCAGCGAACACCGGGGAGCTGTTTTTT. Encoded protein: CASRAAANTGELFF.

The CDR3 spells CASSLAGPPGDGPYEQYF. In DNA, the CDR3 is TGTGCCAGCAGCTTAGCGGGGCCACCCGGGGACGGCCCCTACGAGCAGTACTTC. This chain joins TRBV7-6 and TRBJ2-7; D tentatively reads TRBD1 or TRBD2 (5 bases each). Trimming pared 0 bases from V and 2 bases from J, leaving 20 bases between. Germline values: CDR1 SGHVS, CDR2 FNYEAQ. The CDR3 runs 18 residues.

CDR3 protein: CASSLAFLPEETQYF. The CDR3 DNA is TGTGCCAGCAGCTTGGCCTTCTTGCCAGAGGAGACCCAGTACTTC. The chain links TRBV5-5 to TRBJ2-5; the D is unclear. Germline CDR1 SGHKS, CDR2 YYEKEE (reference sequence). V was trimmed by 0 bases and J by 5 bases, leaving 14 bases between them. The CDR3 loop spans 15 amino acids.

This chain joins TRBV27 and TRBJ2-7; 9 nucleotides align to TRBD2. Trimming cost V 6 bases and J 2 bases; bases outside gene matches: 8. CDR1 is MNHEY and CDR2 is SMNVEV in the germline V gene (reference sequence). This CDR3 spans 15 amino acids. Written as DNA, the CDR3 is TGTGCCAGCAGCCCTCGTAGCGGGAGACCCTACGAGCAGTACTTC. Its translation: CASSPRSGRPYEQYF.

This clone has only one observation. The rearrangement joins TRBV7-8 to TRBJ2-2; no firm D call. The CDR3 contains 14 residues. Germline CDR1 reads SGHVS; CDR2 reads FQNEAQ. Trimming took 3 bases from V and 4 from J, leaving 9 bases between them. The DNA for the CDR3 is TGTGCCAGCAGCTTCGCTAGTAGCACCGGGGAGCTGTTTTTT. It is translated as CASSFASSTGELFF.

V and J are TRBV5-4 and TRBJ2-2; 9 nucleotides agree with TRBD2. The CDR3 totals 17 residues. The germline CDR1 and CDR2 sequences are SGHNT and YYREEE (reference sequence). Germline trimming cut 4 bases from V and 4 bases from J; bases unmatched to any gene: 11. CDR3 nucleotide sequence: TGTGCCAGCAGCCCAGGCGGGAGGGGGCAGGGCACCGGGGAGCTGTTTTTT. Protein product: CASSPGGRGQGTGELFF.

The sample holds one count of this clone. The rearrangement joins TRBV18 to TRBJ1-1; 7 bases are shared with TRBD1. The CDR3 is 13 amino acids. CDR1 is KGHSH, CDR2 LQKENI, per germline. Trimming took 5 bases from V and 6 from J; bases not matched to a gene: 6. This CDR3 reads CASSATGVAEAFF. CDR3 nucleotide sequence: TGTGCCAGCTCAGCAACAGGGGTAGCTGAAGCTTTCTTT.

This sequence joins TRBV7-9 and TRBJ2-1; 14 positions agree with TRBD2. This CDR3 contains 16 residues. The junction had 6 bases not matched to a gene; V was cut back by 1 base and J by 10 bases. Germline V CDR1 and CDR2: SEHNR, FQNEAQ (reference sequence). The CDR3 bases are TGTGCCAGCAGCTTAGGTTCGGGACTAGCGGGAGAGGAGCAGTTCTTC. Protein sequence: CASSLGSGLAGEEQFF.

The chain is built from TRBV18 and TRBJ2-1, with 7 bases matching TRBD2. The CDR3 runs 15 residues. V lost 1 base and J lost 4; bases outside the gene matches: 4. Per germline, CDR1 KGHSH and CDR2 LQKENI. The CDR3 protein is CASSPLAGRYNEQFF. Here the CDR3 DNA reads TGTGCCAGCTCACCACTAGCGGGCCGATACAATGAGCAGTTCTTC.

This clone was seen only a few times. This sequence joins TRBV29-1 and TRBJ1-1; D not certain. CDR3 size: 14 residues. Germline CDR1 and CDR2: SQVTM and ANQGSEA. V was cut by 2 bases and J by 4 bases, with 14 bases left in between. As DNA, the CDR3 is TGCAGCGTTGAAAACGCGGGTCCGGTCACTGAAGCTTTCTTT. Residues: CSVENAGPVTEAFF.

Worth noting for this clone: One junction end disagrees with the germline gene, perhaps due to a read error. In the same sample, other DNA sequences code for this CDR3. This chain uses TRBV27 with TRBJ2-2; a weak D match, TRBD2 (6 bases). This CDR3 spans 13 amino acids. CDR1 MNHEY and CDR2 SMNVEV come from the germline V gene (reference sequence). The CDR3 nucleotides read TGCGCCAGCAGTTTAGGACTAAACGGGGAGCTGTTTTTT. This codes for CASSLGLNGELFF.

This chain connects TRBV10-2 to TRBJ2-3; 9 bases match TRBD1. The CDR3 is made up of 17 amino acids. V lost 8 bases to trimming and J lost 7 bases; unmatched junction nucleotides: 19. Per the germline V gene, CDR1 is WSHSY and CDR2 is SAAADI. Here the CDR3 DNA reads TGCGCCAGCGGTAAAAACAGGGGGCGCTCCATTCATAATACGCAGTATTTT. Translation: CASGKNRGRSIHNTQYF.

Only one count was recorded for this clone. The chain uses TRBV30 and TRBJ2-1, with TRBD2 matching over 9 bases. Germline V CDR1 and CDR2: GTSNPN, SVGIG (reference sequence). There are 14 residues in the CDR3. V lost 3 bases, J lost 8 bases, and 8 bases stayed unmatched. This CDR3 is CAWSSAGGPHEQFF. The CDR3, as DNA: TGTGCCTGGAGCTCGGCGGGAGGGCCTCATGAGCAGTTCTTC.

The chain links TRBV6-1 to TRBJ1-4, with D uncertain. V dropped 10 bases and J dropped 0 bases, with 12 bases sitting between them. Germline V lookup: CDR1 MNHNS, CDR2 SASEGT. The CDR3 sequence is 14 residues long. CDR3 sequence (DNA): TGTGCCACTGATCCAATTGCAACTAATGAAAAACTGTTTTTT. Its protein is CATDPIATNEKLFF.

As for this clone: Other DNA sequences in this sample translate to the same CDR3. The rearrangement joins TRBV30 to TRBJ2-5, with D unresolved. CDR3 size: 13 residues. Trimming left V 1 base short and J 5 bases short, with 11 bases between. Germline V gives CDR1 GTSNPN, CDR2 SVGIG (reference sequence). CDR3 in DNA: TGTGCCTGGAGTGGCGGTGGGCGCGAGACCCAGTACTTC. Amino acids: CAWSGGGRETQYF.

The chain links TRBV9 to TRBJ2-5; TRBD1 might be the D (6 bases). Trimming cost V 5 bases and J 5 bases, with 19 bases left between them. CDR3 length: 15 residues. The V gene's germline CDR1 is SGDLS and CDR2 YYNGEE. CDR3 coding DNA: TGTGCCAGCAGTACAGGGTCGGGCCCTTGGGAGACCCAGTACTTC. This codes for CASSTGSGPWETQYF. The whole variable domain, remainder taken from reference TRBV9 and TRBJ2-5, is DSGVTQTPKHLITATGQRVTLRCSPRSGDLSVYWYQQSLDQGLQFLIQYYNGEERAKGNILERFSAQQFPDLHSELNLSSLELGDSALYFCASSTGSGPWETQYFGPGTRLLVL.

The CDR3, as DNA: TGCGCCAGCAGACAGGGGCCAGACTATGGCTACACCTTC. Translation: CASRQGPDYGYTF. The chain employs TRBV5-1 and TRBJ1-2; 7 nucleotides agree with TRBD1. The germline V gene has CDR1 SGHRS and CDR2 YFSETQ. V trimming: 5 bases; J trimming: 3 bases; junction bases outside the gene matches: 4. CDR3 length: 13 residues.